This TCR beta chain was obtained from a study of cytomegalovirus exposure and HLA in healthy donors. The study's findings and limits: Under in vitro conditions, three CMV-associated chains were confirmed as specific for CMV antigens. Subsequent analysis of the 120 or so validation repertoires found a tendency for first-cohort TCR clusters to co-occur. The study flagged around 160 TCR beta chains as cytomegalovirus-associated. Reported results showed that the classifier diagnosed cytomegalovirus status with high specificity and sensitivity.

As for this clone: Its antigen remains unknown.

Profiling relied on immunoSEQ multiplex PCR, and the TCRdb table lists in-frame clones only, not all of them. The sample includes approximately 70,000 clones, about 94% of them seen just once. V was shortened by 3 bases and J by 1 base, with 12 bases between the two germline ends. The CDR3 has 14 amino acids. The V gene's germline CDR1 is GTSNPN and CDR2 SVGIG (reference sequence). This chain uses TRBV30 with TRBJ1-1, with D hard to call. This TCR was recovered from a woman aged 18-29 years in good health and CMV-seronegative. Material for sequencing was PBMCs. For the CDR3, the DNA is TGTGCCTGGAGCCCCGGCGGGAGGAACACTGAAGCTTTCTTT. Its translation: CAWSPGGRNTEAFF.